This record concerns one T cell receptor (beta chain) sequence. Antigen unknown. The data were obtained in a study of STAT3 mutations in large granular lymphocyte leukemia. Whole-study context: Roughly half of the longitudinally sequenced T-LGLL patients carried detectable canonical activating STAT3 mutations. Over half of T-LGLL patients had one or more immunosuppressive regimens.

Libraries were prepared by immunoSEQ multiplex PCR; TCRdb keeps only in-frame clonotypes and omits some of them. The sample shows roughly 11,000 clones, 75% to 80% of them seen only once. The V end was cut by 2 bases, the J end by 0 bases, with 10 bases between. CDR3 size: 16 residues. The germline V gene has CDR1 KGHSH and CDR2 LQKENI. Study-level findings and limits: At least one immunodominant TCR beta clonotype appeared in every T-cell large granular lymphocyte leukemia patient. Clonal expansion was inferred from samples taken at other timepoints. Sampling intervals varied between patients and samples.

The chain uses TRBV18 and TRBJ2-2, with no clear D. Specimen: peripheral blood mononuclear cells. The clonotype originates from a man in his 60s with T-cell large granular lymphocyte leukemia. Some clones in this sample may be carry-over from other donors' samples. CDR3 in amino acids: CASSPDRPSNTGELFF. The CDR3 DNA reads TGTGCCAGCTCACCAGATAGGCCGTCGAACACCGGGGAGCTGTTTTTT.